A single count supports the clone carrying this T cell receptor beta chain. The antigen is undetermined. V lost 7 bases and J 3 bases, leaving 12 bases between the germline ends. The CDR3 spans 13 residues. Germline loops: CDR1 SNHLY, CDR2 FYNNEI. Sequencing used immunoSEQ multiplex PCR; TCRdb keeps in-frame clones, though not all of them. In the table there are 130,000 to 150,000 clones, roughly 92% of which are singletons. This entry belongs to a study of T cell responses to AZD1222 COVID-19 vaccine. Whole-study context: Both about-4-week and about-12-week second-dose recipients were combined. The study, taken as a whole, reports: Close to half of spike-specific TCRs reportedly recognize unmutated variant regions. Donors in the cohort were predominantly white British and more often female, and clonal diversity was possibly underestimated. The study identified only five to seven AZD1222 recipients as seropositive at baseline.

The V and J genes are TRBV2 and TRBJ1-2, with D possibly TRBD1 on 5 matching bases. Specimen: peripheral blood, collected on day 0 of AZD1222 vaccination. The source is an adult in good health. CDR3 region: CASMTDRDYGYTF. The CDR3 DNA is TGTGCCAGCATGACTGACAGAGACTATGGCTACACCTTC.